The 20 T cell receptor beta chains below all came from one sample that was sequenced in a study of blood T cell repertoires in COVID-19. Assay used: immunoSEQ multiplex PCR; TCRdb lists only in-frame clones, some missing. The profile shows over 110,000 clones, over 75% of them singletons. Sequenced sample: PBMCs or T cells enriched from blood (not recorded which). These receptors came from a man aged 50-59 years in a cohort exposed to, infected with or recovered from COVID-19 (not recorded which).

The chain recombines TRBV7-2 with TRBJ2-5; 8 bases agree with TRBD2. The length of the CDR3 is 15 residues. J was trimmed by 5 bases and V by 3 bases; bases with no gene match: 8. Germline V CDR1 and CDR2: SGHTA, FQGNSA. The CDR3 nucleotides are TGTGCCAGCAGCTTTAACGGGAGGGGGGTTGAGACCCAGTACTTC. This gives the protein CASSFNGRGVETQYF.

This clone showed up just once. This chain uses TRBV5-4 with TRBJ1-2, with D perhaps matching TRBD1 (6 bases). V was clipped by 2 bases and J by 5 bases, with 10 bases between them. Germline V gene sequence: CDR1 SGHNT, CDR2 YYREEE (reference sequence). The CDR3 has 13 residues. The CDR3 sequence is CASSFRTAYGYTF. The CDR3 bases are TGTGCCAGCAGCTTCCGGACAGCATATGGCTACACCTTC.

The rearrangement uses TRBV4-1 and TRBJ2-7; 7 nucleotides match TRBD1. This CDR3 is 15 amino acids long. V lost 2 bases to trimming and J lost 1 base; unmatched junction nucleotides: 5. The germline CDR1 and CDR2 sequences are MGHRA and YSYEKL. The CDR3 nucleotides are TGCGCCAGCAGCCAATTTGGGGACAGATCCTACGAGCAGTACTTC. It translates to CASSQFGDRSYEQYF.

V is TRBV2 and J is TRBJ1-5, with TRBD1 as a possible D gene (6 bases). The CDR3 is 12 residues long. Germline V CDR1 and CDR2: SNHLY, FYNNEI. V shed 2 bases and J shed 9 bases, with 8 bases lying between them. The DNA of the CDR3 is TGTGCCAGCAGTGAATGGGGGCGGCCCCAGCATTTT. It is translated as CASSEWGRPQHF.

The V and J genes are TRBV28 and TRBJ1-5, with 8 bases matching TRBD1. CDR3 length equals 18 residues. Germline values: CDR1 MDHEN, CDR2 SYDVKM. V was clipped by 5 bases and J by 1 base; unmatched bases: 13. The CDR3 protein is CASSPPPTGDFSNQPQHF. Written as DNA, the CDR3 is TGTGCCAGCAGTCCCCCTCCGACAGGGGACTTCAGCAATCAGCCCCAGCATTTT.

The chain links TRBV10-3 to TRBJ1-1, with D unclear. Trimming shortened V by 3 bases and J by 1 base, and 12 bases separated the two germline ends. Germline CDR1 reads ENHRY; CDR2 reads SYGVKD. This CDR3 spans 15 amino acids. The CDR3 coding sequence is TGTGCCATCAGTGAAAATCGGTCAGGGAACACTGAAGCTTTCTTT. The encoded protein is CAISENRSGNTEAFF.

The chain links TRBV5-1 to TRBJ2-3; unclear D gene. Germline values: CDR1 SGHRS, CDR2 YFSETQ. The CDR3 extends over 14 amino acids. Trimming took off 2 bases at V and 0 bases at J, with 7 bases between the two ends. CDR3 residues: CASSFLASTDTQYF. In DNA, the CDR3 is TGCGCCAGCAGCTTTTTGGCTAGCACAGATACGCAGTATTTT.

This clone was seen just once. This chain connects TRBV10-3 to TRBJ2-5, with 13 nucleotides matching TRBD2. CDR3 length: 16 amino acids. The germline gives CDR1 ENHRY, CDR2 SYGVKD. With V trimmed by 6 bases and J by 1 base, 5 bases remained unmatched. CDR3 protein: CAISPGLAGLQETQYF. The CDR3 DNA reads as TGTGCCATCAGCCCGGGACTAGCGGGACTCCAAGAGACCCAGTACTTC.

The chain has TRBV4-1 and TRBJ2-7; D is ambiguous. The CDR3 sequence is 11 residues long. From germline, CDR1 is MGHRA and CDR2 YSYEKL. Deletions cut 1 base from V and 11 bases from J, with 9 bases between. The CDR3 sequence: CASSQGPVEYF. The CDR3 DNA follows: TGCGCCAGCAGCCAAGGGCCCGTTGAGTACTTC.

The chain links TRBV18 to TRBJ1-1, with TRBD1 matching 10 bases. Looked up from germline, CDR1 is KGHSH and CDR2 is LQKENI. With 6 bases clipped from V and 6 bases from J, the junction kept 7 bases outside the gene matches. The CDR3 has 14 amino acids. CDR3 loop: CASSPGTGVSEAFF. CDR3 sequence (DNA): TGTGCCAGCTCCCCCGGGACAGGGGTTTCTGAAGCTTTCTTT.

The CDR3, as DNA: TGTGCCAGCAGCTTAGTTAGGGGCCCCCACTACGAGCAGTACTTC. Its protein is CASSLVRGPHYEQYF. The V call is TRBV11-2, the J call TRBJ2-7; the D gene is possibly TRBD1 (5 bases). This CDR3 spans 15 amino acids. V was pared by 1 base and J by 3 bases, with 13 bases between. Germline lookup yields CDR1 SGHAT and CDR2 FQNNGV. The full variable domain, completed using reference TRBV11-2 and TRBJ2-7, is EAGVAQSPRYKIIEKRQSVAFWCNPISGHATLYWYQQILGQGPKLLIQFQNNGVVDDSQLPKDRFSAERLKGVDSTLKIQPAKLEDSAVYLCASSLVRGPHYEQYFGPGTRLTVT.

V gene TRBV13 combines with J gene TRBJ2-7; the match to TRBD2 covers 8 bases. V lost 0 bases and J lost 7; bases outside the gene matches: 11. Germline values: CDR1 PRHDT, CDR2 FYEKMQ (reference sequence). The CDR3 totals 16 residues. CDR3 DNA sequence: TGTGCCAGCAGCTTAGGCTTGGGCGGGAGGATGGGGGAGCAGTACTTC. Protein: CASSLGLGGRMGEQYF.

This clone was observed a few times. CDR3 bases: TGTGCCAGCAGCCAAGTGTCCCTAGCGGGAGGAGAGACCCAGTACTTC. Translation gives CASSQVSLAGGETQYF. This rearrangement joins TRBV4-2 to TRBJ2-5; 11 nucleotides agree with TRBD2. From germline, CDR1 is LGHNA and CDR2 YNFKEQ. The V segment lost 1 base and the J segment 4 bases; nucleotides outside the gene matches: 5. This CDR3 is built from 16 residues.

CDR3 coding DNA: TGTGCCAGCAGTGATCAGGAGGACTATGGCTACACCTTC. Translating it yields CASSDQEDYGYTF. The chain is built from TRBV2 and TRBJ1-2; D is unresolved. Germline V gives CDR1 SNHLY, CDR2 FYNNEI. Trimming pared 3 bases from V and 3 bases from J, leaving 8 bases between. CDR3 length: 13 amino acids. Full variable domain (rest looked up from reference TRBV2 and TRBJ1-2): EPEVTQTPSHQVTQMGQEVILRCVPISNHLYFYWYRQILGQKVEFLVSFYNNEISEKSEIFDDQFSVERPDGSNFTLKIRSTKLEDSAMYFCASSDQEDYGYTFGSGTRLTVV.

This chain links TRBV18 with TRBJ1-3; D gene uncertain. Germline CDR1 and CDR2: KGHSH and LQKENI. The CDR3 spans 15 residues. V gave up 3 bases and J gave up 0 bases, with 9 bases separating them. This CDR3 is CASSPREISGNTIYF. CDR3 DNA: TGTGCCAGCTCACCCCGGGAGATCTCTGGAAACACCATATATTTT.

This clone was seen a handful of times. V is TRBV9 and J is TRBJ1-1; possibly TRBD1 for D (5 bases). The ends were cut back, 3 bases at V and 3 bases at J, with 6 bases in the middle. The CDR3 is 12 amino acids. The V gene's germline CDR1 is SGDLS and CDR2 YYNGEE. The CDR3 loop reads CASSGGDTEAFF. The CDR3 DNA is TGTGCCAGCAGCGGGGGGGACACTGAAGCTTTCTTT.

The chain combines TRBV2 with TRBJ2-1; 8 bases are shared with TRBD2. The CDR3 spans 15 residues. Trimming removed 4 bases from V and 2 bases from J; junction bases left unmatched: 4. Germline V gene lookup returns CDR1 SNHLY and CDR2 FYNNEI. The chain's CDR3 is CASSADSGAYNEQFF. Here the CDR3 DNA reads TGTGCCAGCAGTGCAGATAGCGGGGCCTACAATGAGCAGTTCTTC.

The genes are TRBV24-1 and TRBJ2-2; 12 nucleotides agree with TRBD2. Trimming cost V 1 base and J 5 bases; bases outside gene matches: 10. CDR1 and CDR2 from the germline V gene are KGHDR and SFDVKD. The CDR3 spans 19 residues. The CDR3 DNA sequence: TGTGCCACCAGTGATTTCCCCGGAACCGGGACTAGCGGGACCGGGGAGCTGTTTTTT. Protein sequence: CATSDFPGTGTSGTGELFF.

The chain links TRBV10-1 to TRBJ2-3, with D unresolved. V lost 2 bases to trimming and J lost 6 bases, with 12 bases between them. There are 14 residues in the CDR3. The V gene's germline CDR1 is WNHNN and CDR2 SYGVQD (reference sequence). As DNA, the CDR3 is TGCGCCAGCAGTGAGCTCGAACCCGCGGATACGCAGTATTTT. Encoded protein: CASSELEPADTQYF.

The V and J genes are TRBV19 and TRBJ1-2; D gene unclear. The CDR3 has 16 amino acids. V was pared by 2 bases and J by 1 base, with 14 bases between. Germline-derived CDR1 and CDR2 are LNHDA and SQIVND (reference sequence). The CDR3 sequence: CASSISGLGVNYGYTF. In DNA form, the CDR3 reads TGTGCCAGTAGTATAAGTGGACTGGGCGTTAACTATGGCTACACCTTC.